Reported below is one TCR beta chain. The antigen is unknown. The sample comes from a study of T cell repertoires in cytomegalovirus infection. Trimming took 6 bases from V and 0 from J, leaving 12 bases between them. This CDR3 is 15 amino acids long. Germline assignment: CDR1 LGHNA and CDR2 YSLEER. One entry per CDR3 protein results from TCRdb running MiXCR on the reads. The sample includes about a million distinct CDR3 sequences, more than 25% of them seen just once. This clonotype was obtained from a human donor in good health (CMV status not recorded). Some clones in this sample may be carry-over from other donors' samples. The specimen was cultured CD8+ T cells from PBMCs, collected from culture after CMV antigen stimulation. The genes are TRBV4-3 and TRBJ2-1; no clear D. Here the CDR3 reads CASRAKTSSYNEQFF. The CDR3 nucleotides are TGCGCCAGCAGAGCAAAGACCAGCTCCTACAATGAGCAGTTCTTC.